The 30 T cell receptor beta chains reported below all come from one sample, sequenced in a study of blood T cell repertoires in COVID-19. TCRdb keeps only in-frame clones here, not all; method: immunoSEQ multiplex PCR. The table shows nearly 350,000 clones, with roughly 87% occurring only once. Sequenced sample: PBMCs or T cells enriched from blood (not recorded which). The receptor source for this set is a woman in her thirties who had recovered from COVID-19.

The V and J genes are TRBV18 and TRBJ1-2; D remains ambiguous. In germline, CDR1 is KGHSH, CDR2 LQKENI. This CDR3 has 14 amino acids. The V gene lost 6 bases and the J gene lost 4 bases, with 15 bases spanning the gap. In DNA form, the CDR3 reads TGTGCCAGCTCTCCTTCGGTTGCTGGCTATGGCTACACCTTC. Amino acid sequence: CASSPSVAGYGYTF.

CDR3: CASGKQSAYEQYF. The CDR3 region has the DNA TGTGCCAGCGGAAAACAGTCCGCCTACGAGCAGTACTTC. The chain recombines TRBV12-3 or TRBV12-4 with TRBJ2-7; no reliable D call. The CDR3 consists of 13 residues. V lost 8 bases and J 2 bases, leaving 13 bases between the germline ends.

The chain carries TRBV18 and TRBJ2-5; 8 bases map to TRBD1. Germline V lookup: CDR1 KGHSH, CDR2 LQKENI. The CDR3 is made up of 16 amino acids. Trimming cost V 3 bases and J 1 base; bases outside gene matches: 7. CDR3 nucleotide sequence: TGTGCCAGCTCACCCCTCCCACAGGGGGTCCAAGAGACCCAGTACTTC. This gives the protein CASSPLPQGVQETQYF.

V gene TRBV4-1 combines with J gene TRBJ1-3; TRBD1 agrees at 7 bases. Trimming took 2 bases from V and 0 from J; bases not matched to a gene: 10. The CDR3 extends over 18 amino acids. CDR1 and CDR2 (germline): MGHRA, YSYEKL. The CDR3 DNA sequence: TGCGCCAGCAGCCAAAACCTAGGGGGACAGCTCTCTGGAAACACCATATATTTT. Translated: CASSQNLGGQLSGNTIYF.

The chain uses TRBV6-5 and TRBJ1-2; no firm D call. CDR1 and CDR2 from the germline V gene are MNHEY and SVGAGI. V was trimmed by 3 bases and J by 5 bases, leaving 13 bases between them. CDR3 size: 14 residues. The CDR3 protein is CASSYQEREYGYTF. Here the CDR3 DNA reads TGTGCCAGCAGTTATCAGGAGAGGGAGTATGGCTACACCTTC.

This chain links TRBV7-9 with TRBJ1-4; 7 nucleotides line up with TRBD1. The germline V gene has CDR1 SEHNR and CDR2 FQNEAQ (reference sequence). J lost 7 bases, V lost 8 bases, and 7 bases had no gene match. The CDR3 has 13 amino acids. The CDR3 here is CASRQGRGEKLFF. DNA of the CDR3: TGTGCCAGCCGACAGGGTCGGGGTGAAAAACTGTTTTTT.

V gene TRBV24-1 combines with J gene TRBJ2-3; D may be TRBD2 (5 bases). Between the trimmed V and J ends, which lost 11 bases and 3 bases, there was a span of 14 bases. This CDR3 is 13 amino acids long. Germline assignment: CDR1 KGHDR and CDR2 SFDVKD. The CDR3 DNA reads TGTGCCATCCAGAGGGCTGGGACAGATACGCAGTATTTT. It codes for CAIQRAGTDTQYF.

The gene calls are TRBV20-1 and TRBJ2-1, with TRBD2 identical over 11 bases. Germline V gene lookup returns CDR1 DFQATT and CDR2 SNEGSKA (reference sequence). The CDR3 spans 16 residues. J was trimmed by 7 bases and V by 3 bases; bases with no gene match: 11. The CDR3 here is CSASFPASGGTNEQFF. DNA for the CDR3: TGCAGTGCTAGTTTTCCGGCTAGCGGGGGGACAAATGAGCAGTTCTTC.

The gene calls are TRBV24-1 and TRBJ1-2; TRBD1 matches at 10 bases. Germline V lookup: CDR1 KGHDR, CDR2 SFDVKD. J lost 4 bases, V lost 3 bases, and 16 bases had no gene match. CDR3 size: 19 residues. The CDR3 spells CATSDAVPGQGIGGYGYTF. In DNA form, the CDR3 reads TGTGCCACCAGTGATGCGGTCCCGGGACAGGGGATCGGGGGCTATGGCTACACCTTC.

The V gene is TRBV5-1, the J gene TRBJ2-1, with TRBD2 matching 12 bases. J was trimmed by 5 bases and V by 3 bases; bases with no gene match: 9. Per germline, CDR1 SGHRS and CDR2 YFSETQ. The CDR3 is 17 residues long. The CDR3 DNA is TGCGCCAGCAGCTCGACCATCGGACTAGCGGGAAACAATGAGCAGTTCTTC. Protein: CASSSTIGLAGNNEQFF. Combining the CDR3 with reference TRBV5-1 and TRBJ2-1 gives the whole variable domain KAGVTQTPRYLIKTRGQQVTLSCSPISGHRSVSWYQQTPGQGLQFLFEYFSETQRNKGNFPGRFSGRQFSNSRSEMNVSTLELGDSALYLCASSSTIGLAGNNEQFFGPGTRLTVL.

J is TRBJ2-1 and V is TRBV24-1; TRBD2 agrees at 8 bases. Germline V gene data show CDR1 as KGHDR and CDR2 as SFDVKD. V lost 2 bases to trimming and J lost 7 bases; unmatched junction nucleotides: 9. The CDR3 is made up of 16 amino acids. The CDR3 region has the DNA TGTGCCACCAGTGATTCAGAGCGGGGGATGTGGAATGAGCAGTTCTTC. Encoded protein: CATSDSERGMWNEQFF.

This chain joins TRBV30 and TRBJ1-1; D not resolved. Germline loops: CDR1 GTSNPN, CDR2 SVGIG (reference sequence). The CDR3 loop spans 11 amino acids. The V end was cut by 1 base, the J end by 9 bases, with 9 bases between. The CDR3, as DNA: TGTGCCTGGAGTGCCGTCTATCAAGCTTTCTTT. This translates into CAWSAVYQAFF.

The rearrangement links TRBV18 to TRBJ1-2, with D perhaps matching TRBD1 (6 bases). The CDR3 extends over 16 amino acids. Germline values: CDR1 KGHSH, CDR2 LQKENI. V gave up 2 bases and J gave up 2 bases, with 15 bases separating them. The CDR3 DNA is TGTGCCAGCTCACCAGGTGTCGGACAGACCAACTATGGCTACACCTTC. Translating gives CASSPGVGQTNYGYTF.

V usage is TRBV28 and J usage is TRBJ2-7, with TRBD2 matching over 7 bases. The germline V gene has CDR1 MDHEN and CDR2 SYDVKM. The CDR3 contains 12 residues. The J segment lost 5 bases and the V segment lost 7 bases, leaving 5 bases of the junction unmatched. The CDR3 protein is CASNVGGNEQYF. DNA of the CDR3: TGTGCCAGCAATGTGGGGGGGAACGAGCAGTACTTC.

This chain joins TRBV6-2 or TRBV6-3 and TRBJ2-1; a weak D match, TRBD1 (5 bases). Trimming pared 5 bases from V and 6 bases from J, leaving 14 bases between. CDR1 is MNHEY and CDR2 is SVGEGT in the germline V gene. This CDR3 is 14 amino acids long. The CDR3 DNA sequence: TGTGCCAGCAGTCAGGGAAGCGCCTCCAATGAGCAGTTCTTC. This encodes CASSQGSASNEQFF.

J is TRBJ2-1 and V is TRBV21-1; the table gives TRBD1 as D, unverified against the DNA. TRBV21-1 has pseudogene status. The CDR3 loop spans 13 amino acids. CDR3 amino acids: CASTWGTSNEQFF. CDR3 DNA: TGTGCCAGCACTTGGGGGACATCTAATGAGCAGTTCTTC.

The chain links TRBV3-1 (or the pseudogene TRBV3-2) to TRBJ1-2, with TRBD1 identical over 12 bases. The germline gives CDR1 LGHDT, CDR2 YNNKEL (reference sequence). There are 16 residues in the CDR3. The V segment lost 0 bases and the J segment 7 bases; nucleotides outside the gene matches: 6. The CDR3 region is CASSQEGTGGAGGYTF. CDR3 DNA sequence: TGTGCCAGCAGCCAAGAAGGGACAGGGGGCGCGGGTGGCTACACCTTC.

The rearrangement uses TRBV11-2 and TRBJ1-6; tentative D call: TRBD1 (5 bases). Per the germline V gene, CDR1 is SGHAT and CDR2 is FQNNGV. CDR3 length: 16 residues. V was shortened by 6 bases and J by 7 bases, with 19 bases between the two germline ends. In DNA, the CDR3 is TGTGCCAGCAGGGGAACAGGTTCCCCCGGCAATTCACCCCTCCACTTT. This codes for CASRGTGSPGNSPLHF.

This clone occurred once. The chain joins TRBV10-3 to TRBJ2-1; 11 nucleotides align to TRBD2. Germline lookup yields CDR1 ENHRY and CDR2 SYGVKD. Trimming cost V 4 bases and J 8 bases; bases outside gene matches: 4. The CDR3 runs to 14 residues. The CDR3 nucleotides are TGTGCCATCAGTGTGGAGACTAGCGGGGATGAGCAGTTCTTC. Its translation is CAISVETSGDEQFF.

V and J are TRBV30 and TRBJ2-1; TRBD2 matches 9 bases. J was trimmed by 2 bases and V by 0 bases; bases with no gene match: 2. The CDR3 sequence is 15 residues long. CDR1 GTSNPN and CDR2 SVGIG come from the germline V gene (reference sequence). CDR3 protein: CAWSVLAGAYNEQFF. The CDR3 DNA reads as TGTGCCTGGAGTGTTTTAGCGGGGGCCTACAATGAGCAGTTCTTC.

J is TRBJ1-6 and V is TRBV5-1, with a possible D match to TRBD1 (6 bases). CDR1 SGHRS and CDR2 YFSETQ come from the germline V gene. This CDR3 contains 14 residues. V was shortened by 4 bases and J by 8 bases, with 13 bases between the two germline ends. CDR3 region: CASSPQGPYSPLHF. Here the CDR3 DNA reads TGCGCCAGCAGCCCACAGGGACCGTATTCACCCCTCCACTTT.

The rearrangement links TRBV6-5 to TRBJ1-1; tentative D call: TRBD1 (5 bases). The CDR3 runs 16 residues. Between the trimmed V and J ends, which lost 2 bases and 0 bases, there was a span of 13 bases. Germline loops: CDR1 MNHEY, CDR2 SVGAGI. The CDR3 DNA reads TGTGCCAGCAGTTACGTTCAGGGTTCCATGAACACTGAAGCTTTCTTT. Its protein is CASSYVQGSMNTEAFF.

This clone was recorded a few times. CDR3 DNA: TGTGCCAGCGGGGGTCGGGTCACCGGGGAGCTGTTTTTT. Its protein is CASGGRVTGELFF. This chain links TRBV19 with TRBJ2-2; TRBD2 might be the D (6 bases). Per the germline V gene, CDR1 is LNHDA and CDR2 is SQIVND (reference sequence). The V and J ends lost 9 bases and 4 bases respectively, with 12 bases between them. The CDR3 extends over 13 amino acids.

The chain employs TRBV7-2 and TRBJ2-3, with 8 bases identical to TRBD1. V trimming: 5 bases; J trimming: 1 base; junction bases outside the gene matches: 8. Germline assignment: CDR1 SGHTA and CDR2 FQGNSA. This CDR3 contains 16 residues. The CDR3 reads CASSLDGTGRTDTQYF. For the CDR3, the DNA is TGTGCCAGCAGCCTAGACGGGACAGGCCGCACAGATACGCAGTATTTT.

The chain combines TRBV10-1 with TRBJ2-2, with TRBD1 as a possible D gene (6 bases). CDR1 and CDR2 (germline): WNHNN, SYGVQD (reference sequence). The length of the CDR3 is 18 residues. V lost 4 bases and J lost 6, with 24 bases in between. CDR3 in amino acids: CASSGVSQTGRSPGELFF. The CDR3 DNA reads as TGCGCCAGCAGTGGGGTATCCCAGACAGGTCGCAGCCCCGGGGAGCTGTTTTTT.

The chain recombines TRBV6-6 with TRBJ2-7, with a possible D match to TRBD1 (5 bases). CDR1 and CDR2 from the germline V gene are MNHNY and SVGAGI (reference sequence). Trimming took 6 bases from V and 0 from J, leaving 15 bases between them. The length of the CDR3 is 15 residues. The CDR3 nucleotides are TGTGCCAGCAGAATAGAGGACAAGAGCTCCTACGAGCAGTACTTC. This translates into CASRIEDKSSYEQYF.

The chain has TRBV28 and TRBJ2-7, with 7 bases aligning to TRBD2. CDR1 MDHEN and CDR2 SYDVKM come from the germline V gene. Trimming removed 11 bases from V and 2 bases from J; junction bases left unmatched: 9. The CDR3 loop spans 13 amino acids. The CDR3 nucleotides read TGTGCCCACAGCCGGGGGGTACCCTACGAGCAGTACTTC. Protein product: CAHSRGVPYEQYF.

This clone was recorded once. V is TRBV24-1 and J is TRBJ2-6; D is possibly TRBD2 (6 bases). With 3 bases removed from V and 0 bases from J, the gap between germline ends came to 14 bases. This CDR3 comprises 18 residues. Germline V gives CDR1 KGHDR, CDR2 SFDVKD. The CDR3 DNA is TGTGCCACCAGTGATCCGGGACGGGGAGGCTCTGGGGCCAACGTCCTGACTTTC. This gives the protein CATSDPGRGGSGANVLTF.

V is TRBV14 and J is TRBJ1-1; D is ambiguous. The CDR3 has 12 amino acids. Germline CDR1 SGHDN, CDR2 FVKESK. V dropped 1 base and J dropped 5 bases, with 5 bases sitting between them. CDR3 nucleotide sequence: TGTGCCAGCAGCCAAGTTTCTACTGAAGCTTTCTTT. Its protein is CASSQVSTEAFF.

The rearrangement uses TRBV6-4 and TRBJ1-6; D ambiguous. V was trimmed by 7 bases and J by 7 bases, leaving 17 bases between them. Germline-derived CDR1 and CDR2 are MRHNA and SNTAGT. The CDR3 totals 15 residues. In DNA form, the CDR3 reads TGTGCCAGCAAGAGGAATGGGGAGACCAATTCACCCCTCCACTTT. It is translated as CASKRNGETNSPLHF.